Here is one T cell receptor (beta chain) with its context. Its antigen is unknown. There were likely unrecorded immune exposures, though donors were nominally healthy when sampled. PCR used 60 Vbeta primers and 13 Jbeta primers. TCRdb's copy holds only in-frame clones and misses some; the assay was immunoSEQ multiplex PCR. The profile covers about 110,000 clones, with roughly 80% appearing a single time and approximately 2% taken by the ten largest. CDR3 length: 17 amino acids. J gave up 1 base and V 4 bases, and 10 bases lay outside the gene matches. The germline gives CDR1 SEHNR, CDR2 FQNEAQ (reference sequence). The data were taken from a study of cytomegalovirus exposure and HLA in healthy donors. Turning to the study itself: Earlier sequencing of about 179 million T cells yielded nearly 120 million unique TCR beta sequences. Study outcomes and limitations: Trimming of TCR beta V- and J-genes showed a link, identified in a later analysis, to a missense DCLRE1C variant. The authors later found TCR association rates varying by HLA locus, with DRB1 most and HLA-C fewest.

Sequenced material: PBMCs. This TCR was sampled from a man aged 25 to 40 in good health and CMV-seronegative. V and J are TRBV7-9 and TRBJ2-5; TRBD2 matches at 9 bases. In nucleotides, the CDR3 is TGTGCCAGCAGCTCATCGGCTAGCGGGACCGCCCAAGAGACCCAGTACTTC. Translating gives CASSSSASGTAQETQYF.